This TCR beta chain comes out of a study of cytomegalovirus exposure and HLA in healthy donors. On the study more broadly: Of 350 to 400 genotyped donors, around 80% grouped in the Caucasian-associated ancestry cluster.

In regard to this clone: Antigen: not known.

Nominally healthy donors were sampled, though unrecorded immune exposures were likely. The PCR used 60 Vbeta and 13 Jbeta primers. Sequencing used immunoSEQ multiplex PCR; TCRdb keeps in-frame clones, though not all of them. The sample shows about 140,000 clones, around 73% of them seen only once. Findings and limits, study-wide: Within an earlier analysis, most TCR beta V segments proved productive either about 90% or about 30% of the time. With further analysis later on, most CMV-associated TCR beta chains appeared HLA-restricted.

Germline V gene sequence: CDR1 SEHNR, CDR2 FQNEAQ (reference sequence). Trimming stripped 2 bases from V and 5 bases from J, with 10 bases between. The CDR3 is made up of 13 amino acids. The origin of this receptor is a female donor in good health and CMV-seronegative. The specimen sequenced was PBMCs. The rearrangement joins TRBV7-9 to TRBJ2-7, with TRBD1 as a possible D gene (6 bases). CDR3 sequence reads: CASSLTRGNEQYF. DNA for the CDR3: TGTGCCAGCAGCTTAACAAGGGGGAACGAGCAGTACTTC.